The T cell receptor (beta chain) under discussion was sequenced for a study of OX40 agonist ivuxolimab in advanced cancers. Overall study: Melanoma, hepatocellular carcinoma, head and neck or renal cell cancer occurred in dose-escalation patients. Findings and caveats of the study: Low normalized clonal expansion also occurred in some nonresponding patients.

Sequencing used immunoSEQ multiplex PCR; TCRdb keeps in-frame clones, though not all of them. The repertoire has under 140,000 clones, roughly 87% of them found once; the top ten carry less than 0.3%. V gave up 2 bases and J gave up 1 base; unmatched junction bases: 6. This CDR3 contains 17 residues. Germline CDR1 LNHDA, CDR2 SQIVND (reference sequence). Remarks on this clone: Its specificity is not known.

Here the sequenced sample was CD4+ or CD8+ T cells sorted from blood, taken in a trial of the OX40 agonist ivuxolimab. The sequence was obtained from an adult with an advanced solid tumor such as melanoma, head and neck, liver or kidney cancer. The V and J genes are TRBV19 and TRBJ2-1; TRBD2 matches at 9 bases. CDR3 coding DNA: TGTGCCAGTAGTATATCCAGCGGGAGGACTTCCTACAATGAGCAGTTCTTC. It translates to CASSISSGRTSYNEQFF.